This T cell receptor beta chain was sequenced for a study of cytomegalovirus exposure and HLA in healthy donors. Study observations and caveats: From TCR beta sequences, most subjects' HLA-A and HLA-B alleles were reportedly predicted accurately. Trimming of TCR beta V- and J-genes showed a link, identified in a later analysis, to a missense DCLRE1C variant. Being productive about 90% or about 30% of the time was typical of most TCR beta V segments in an earlier analysis.

PCR used 60 Vbeta primers and 13 Jbeta primers. Assay: immunoSEQ multiplex PCR; the TCRdb copy retains only in-frame clones and omits some. The sample holds approximately 150,000 clones, roughly 87% seen once. Turning to this clone: The antigen is undetermined.

Germline V lookup: CDR1 SEHNR, CDR2 FQNEAQ (reference sequence). The CDR3 length is 13 residues. V was cut by 3 bases and J by 8 bases, with 11 bases left in between. This sequence originates from a middle-aged woman in good health and CMV-seronegative. The chain couples TRBV7-9 to TRBJ2-1, with D maybe TRBD2 (6 bases). Material for sequencing was PBMCs. CDR3 nucleotides: TGTGCCAGCAGCTTCGGGGGACTCGATGAGCAGTTCTTC. This gives the protein CASSFGGLDEQFF. The variable domain in full, with the rest retrieved from reference TRBV7-9 and TRBJ2-1, is DTGVSQNPRHKITKRGQNVTFRCDPISEHNRLYWYRQTLGQGPEFLTYFQNEAQLEKSRLLSDRFSAERPKGSFSTLEIQRTEQGDSAMYLCASSFGGLDEQFFGPGTRLTVL.